A single sample gave rise to the 8 T cell receptor beta chains below, sequenced in a study of CXCR3-negative and CXCR3-positive naive CD8 T cells. The libraries of TRB cDNA were prepared using 5' RACE with UMI labels. TCRdb re-called the 5' RACE reads and shows each CDR3 protein once, DNA omitted. The sample has some 41,000 distinct CDR3 sequences. The sequencing sample was made of naive CXCR3- CD8+ T cells from blood. Subset noted: CD45RO-CCR7+CD27+CD95- naive CD8+ T cells lacking CXCR3 (TNR3-). The receptors were gathered from a human donor in good health. Some clones in this sample may be carry-over from other donors' samples.

The chain joins TRBV20-1 to TRBJ2-2; the TRBD2 assignment by TCRdb is unverifiable without DNA. This CDR3 is built from 19 residues. The germline gives CDR1 DFQATT, CDR2 SNEGSKA (reference sequence). CDR3 amino acids: CSARPPSDDTAFFTGELFF.

The chain combines TRBV14 with TRBJ2-1; as DNA is missing, the TRBD1 call by TCRdb cannot be tested. The CDR3 sequence is 13 residues long. Germline V gene sequence: CDR1 SGHDN, CDR2 FVKESK. The CDR3 loop reads CASSTYRGAEQFF.

J is TRBJ2-7 and V is TRBV29-1. Germline V gene data show CDR1 as SQVTM and CDR2 as ANQGSEA. The CDR3 sequence is 12 residues long. This chain's CDR3 is CSVEDGDYEQYF.

The chain recombines TRBV28 with TRBJ1-6; TCRdb picks TRBD1, but there is no DNA to check that call. The CDR3 extends over 17 amino acids. The germline gives CDR1 MDHEN, CDR2 SYDVKM. CDR3 sequence reads: CASPPPGVAFYNSPLHF.

The rearrangement joins TRBV4-2 to TRBJ1-1; as DNA is missing, the TRBD1 call by TCRdb cannot be tested. Germline V CDR1 and CDR2: LGHNA, YNFKEQ. This CDR3 spans 15 amino acids. CDR3 region: CATTPNRLSNTEAFF.

The chain recombines TRBV20-1 with TRBJ2-7; TCRdb calls TRBD1, which cannot be checked without DNA. Germline lookup yields CDR1 DFQATT and CDR2 SNEGSKA (reference sequence). The length of the CDR3 is 14 residues. Here the CDR3 reads CSAAGTGEVNEQYF.

The chain combines TRBV20-1 with TRBJ2-2; TCRdb proposes TRBD2, but this gene call is untestable without DNA. Per germline, CDR1 DFQATT and CDR2 SNEGSKA (reference sequence). This CDR3 is 14 amino acids long. The CDR3 region is CSAKAGGDTGELFF.

The V gene is TRBV29-1, the J gene TRBJ1-1; TCRdb's D call of TRBD1 is untestable without DNA. The germline CDR1 and CDR2 sequences are SQVTM and ANQGSEA. CDR3 length: 14 residues. CDR3 loop: CSVETGHSNTEAFF.